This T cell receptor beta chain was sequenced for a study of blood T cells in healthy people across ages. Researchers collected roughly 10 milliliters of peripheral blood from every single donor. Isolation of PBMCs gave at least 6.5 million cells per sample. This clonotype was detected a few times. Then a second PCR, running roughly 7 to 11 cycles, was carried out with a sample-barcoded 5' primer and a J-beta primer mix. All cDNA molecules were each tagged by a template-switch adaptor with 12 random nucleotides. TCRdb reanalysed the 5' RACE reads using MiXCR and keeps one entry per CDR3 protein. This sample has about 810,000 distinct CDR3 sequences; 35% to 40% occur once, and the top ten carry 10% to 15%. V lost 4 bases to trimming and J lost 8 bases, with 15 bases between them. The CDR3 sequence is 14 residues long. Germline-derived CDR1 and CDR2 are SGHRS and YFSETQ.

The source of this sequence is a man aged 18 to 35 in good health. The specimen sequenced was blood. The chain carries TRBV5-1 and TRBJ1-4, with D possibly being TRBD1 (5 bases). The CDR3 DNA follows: TGCGCCAGCAGCGCATCAGGGCCACCAGAAAAACTGTTTTTT. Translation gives CASSASGPPEKLFF.